The subject of this entry is one T cell receptor beta chain. Its specificity is unknown. These data are taken from a study of long-term antiretroviral therapy in people with HIV. Turning to the study itself: The earliest samples came about a decade before the 2015 immediate-ART recommendation.

Whole-study results and caveats: Diversity remained lower than transplant donor controls, even though it increased after ART.

With survey level as its setting, the immunoSEQ assay was v3.0. Sequencing efforts were directed toward roughly 40,000-50,000 T-cell genomes per sample. The table came from immunoSEQ multiplex PCR; TCRdb's copy has only in-frame clones and leaves some out. The sample records 20,000 to 30,000 clones, 80% to 90% being singletons. In germline, CDR1 is MNHEY, CDR2 SVGAGI. V shed 5 bases and J shed 0 bases, with 11 bases lying between them. This CDR3 is 15 amino acids long. The sample in question was unsorted PBMCs, obtained 3 years after starting antiretroviral therapy. The chain couples TRBV6-5 to TRBJ1-3; the D gene is possibly TRBD1 (5 bases). The sequence came from a man aged 18 to 30 with HIV. CDR3 in DNA: TGTGCCAGCAGTACAATGACAGTCTCTGGAAACACCATATATTTT. It encodes CASSTMTVSGNTIYF.